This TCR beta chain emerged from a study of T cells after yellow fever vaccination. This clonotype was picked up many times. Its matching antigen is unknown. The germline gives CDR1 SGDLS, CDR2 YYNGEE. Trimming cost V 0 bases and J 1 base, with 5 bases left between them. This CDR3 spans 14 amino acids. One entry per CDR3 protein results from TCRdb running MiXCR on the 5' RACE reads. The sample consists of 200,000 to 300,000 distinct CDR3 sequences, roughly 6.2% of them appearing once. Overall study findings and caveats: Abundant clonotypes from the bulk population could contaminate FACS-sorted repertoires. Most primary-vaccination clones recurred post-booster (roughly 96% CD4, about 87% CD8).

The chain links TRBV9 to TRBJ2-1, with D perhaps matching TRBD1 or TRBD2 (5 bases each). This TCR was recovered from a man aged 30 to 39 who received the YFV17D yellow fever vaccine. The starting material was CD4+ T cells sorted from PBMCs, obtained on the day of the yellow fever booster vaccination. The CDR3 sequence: CASSVGGSYNEQFF. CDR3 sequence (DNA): TGTGCCAGCAGCGTAGGGGGGTCCTACAATGAGCAGTTCTTC.